Below, 31 T cell receptor beta chains from the same sample are listed, as sequenced in a study of blood T cell repertoires in COVID-19. Here immunoSEQ multiplex PCR was the method, and the copy in TCRdb shows in-frame clones only, minus some. The data hold some 350,000 clones, with 80% to 90% observed a single time. Sequenced: PBMCs or T cells enriched from blood (not recorded which). These receptors were collected from a man aged 30-40 years who had recovered from COVID-19.

The V call is TRBV4-1, the J call TRBJ1-1, with a tentative D call TRBD1 (5 bases). Per germline, CDR1 MGHRA and CDR2 YSYEKL. The CDR3 runs to 15 residues. Trimming stripped 4 bases from V and 4 bases from J, with 16 bases between. CDR3 sequence: CASSRSTDRSTEAFF. CDR3 coding DNA: TGCGCCAGCAGCCGATCGACAGATCGGAGCACTGAAGCTTTCTTT.

This chain uses TRBV9 with TRBJ2-3; TRBD2 is a possible D gene (7 bases). This CDR3 spans 15 amino acids. V was pared by 0 bases and J by 5 bases, with 13 bases between. Germline values: CDR1 SGDLS, CDR2 YYNGEE. CDR3 DNA sequence: TGTGCCAGCAGCGTAGCTCGGGGGGCGGTAGATACGCAGTATTTT. It codes for CASSVARGAVDTQYF.

The J gene is TRBJ2-4, the V gene TRBV5-6; the match to TRBD1 covers 10 bases. Germline V lookup: CDR1 SGHDT, CDR2 YYEEEE. This CDR3 is 15 amino acids long. V lost 0 bases and J lost 7; bases outside the gene matches: 4. The CDR3: CASSLAGTGVNIQYF. In DNA, the CDR3 is TGTGCCAGCAGCTTGGCCGGGACAGGGGTGAACATTCAGTACTTC.

The chain is built from TRBV28 and TRBJ2-1; 9 bases align to TRBD1. CDR1 is MDHEN and CDR2 is SYDVKM in the germline V gene. V shed 3 bases and J 4 bases; nucleotides not matched to a gene: 7. CDR3 length: 16 residues. As DNA, the CDR3 is TGTGCCAGCAGTTTGACCGGGACAGGGTCATACAATGAGCAGTTCTTC. It codes for CASSLTGTGSYNEQFF.

The J gene is TRBJ1-5, the V gene TRBV6-5; 8 bases are a match to TRBD1. The ends lost 4 bases at V and 7 bases at J; junction bases unmatched: 9. Germline loops: CDR1 MNHEY, CDR2 SVGAGI. The CDR3 extends over 15 amino acids. CDR3 nucleotides: TGTGCCAGCAGTTTCGGACAGGGTCGGGGCCAGCCCCAGCATTTT. Translated: CASSFGQGRGQPQHF.

The genes are TRBV6-5 and TRBJ2-7, with D possibly TRBD2 on 5 matching bases. V lost 6 bases, J lost 0 bases, and 12 bases lay in between. This CDR3 contains 14 residues. The germline CDR1 and CDR2 sequences are MNHEY and SVGAGI. Here the CDR3 DNA reads TGTGCCAGCAGGAGGGATTATAGCTCCTACGAGCAGTACTTC. Translated, it gives CASRRDYSSYEQYF.

The V call is TRBV15, the J call TRBJ1-4; 8 nucleotides match TRBD1. This CDR3 is built from 16 residues. CDR1 is LNHNV, CDR2 YYDKDF, per germline (reference sequence). With 2 bases clipped from V and 12 bases from J, the junction kept 14 bases outside the gene matches. The DNA of the CDR3 is TGTGCCACCAGCAGATCCCACCTGAGGGCAGGGGGCGAACTGTTTTTT. It yields the protein CATSRSHLRAGGELFF.

The V and J genes are TRBV4-1 and TRBJ2-7; D possibly corresponds to TRBD2 (6 bases). Germline values: CDR1 MGHRA, CDR2 YSYEKL. Trimming left V 1 base short and J 2 bases short, with 9 bases between. This CDR3 is 14 amino acids long. CDR3 coding DNA: TGCGCCAGCAGCCAAGTAGGGGAGGCCTACGAGCAGTACTTC. This encodes CASSQVGEAYEQYF.

This chain joins TRBV6-2 or TRBV6-3 and TRBJ2-7; tentative D call: TRBD2 (5 bases). Germline V gene sequence: CDR1 MNHEY, CDR2 SVGEGT. With 5 bases removed from V and 2 bases from J, the gap between germline ends came to 10 bases. The CDR3 is made up of 13 amino acids. For the CDR3, the DNA is TGTGCCAGCAGTCCCCCCGGGGCCTACGAGCAGTACTTC. This translates into CASSPPGAYEQYF.

The V call is TRBV7-9, the J call TRBJ2-5, with a tentative D call TRBD2 (6 bases). With 5 bases removed from V and 1 base from J, the gap between germline ends came to 17 bases. This CDR3 region has 16 residues. Germline lookup yields CDR1 SEHNR and CDR2 FQNEAQ (reference sequence). CDR3 residues: CASSPPGAGLQETQYF. As DNA, the CDR3 is TGTGCCAGCAGCCCGCCCGGGGCGGGACTCCAAGAGACCCAGTACTTC.

The chain recombines TRBV5-1 with TRBJ1-2, with 9 bases lining up with TRBD1. The germline V gene encodes CDR1 SGHRS and CDR2 YFSETQ. The trim removed 5 bases at V and 4 bases at J, leaving 9 bases unmatched. The CDR3 is made up of 15 amino acids. The CDR3: CASSLGTGYPYGYTF. DNA of the CDR3: TGCGCCAGCAGTTTAGGGACAGGGTATCCCTATGGCTACACCTTC.

The V and J genes are TRBV30 and TRBJ1-2; TRBD1 might be the D (6 bases). The CDR3 spans 14 residues. V was pared by 0 bases and J by 4 bases, with 12 bases between. Germline V gene sequence: CDR1 GTSNPN, CDR2 SVGIG (reference sequence). CDR3 sequence (DNA): TGTGCCTGGAGTGTACGGCACAGGGCCTATGGCTACACCTTC. Amino acid sequence: CAWSVRHRAYGYTF.

The rearrangement links TRBV4-1 to TRBJ2-1, with 10 bases that match TRBD1. This CDR3 has 16 amino acids. Germline values: CDR1 MGHRA, CDR2 YSYEKL. V gave up 6 bases and J gave up 9 bases; unmatched junction bases: 14. The CDR3 is CASRQFGTGDSGEQFF. For the CDR3, the DNA is TGCGCCAGCAGGCAATTTGGGACAGGGGATTCCGGTGAGCAGTTCTTC.

The count of this clone is one. The V gene is TRBV7-9, the J gene TRBJ1-4; possible D gene TRBD1, 6 bases. Germline values: CDR1 SEHNR, CDR2 FQNEAQ (reference sequence). V was pared by 6 bases and J by 8 bases, with 10 bases between. The CDR3 loop spans 12 amino acids. This CDR3 is CASSFTGEKLFF. The CDR3, as DNA: TGTGCCAGCAGTTTTACAGGGGAAAAACTGTTTTTT.

V gene TRBV27 combines with J gene TRBJ1-5; no reliable D call. V was pared by 4 bases and J by 3 bases, with 7 bases between. Germline assignment: CDR1 MNHEY and CDR2 SMNVEV (reference sequence). The CDR3 is 13 residues long. The CDR3 DNA follows: TGTGCCAGCAGTTGGGGAGACAATCAGCCCCAGCATTTT. This translates into CASSWGDNQPQHF.

This chain joins TRBV10-3 and TRBJ2-1; TRBD1 aligns across 7 bases. CDR1 and CDR2 (germline): ENHRY, SYGVKD. Trimming took 11 bases from V and 0 from J; bases not matched to a gene: 7. The CDR3 runs 14 residues. CDR3 DNA sequence: TGTGCCGCGTCGGGACAGAGCTCCTACAATGAGCAGTTCTTC. This encodes CAASGQSSYNEQFF.

This rearrangement joins TRBV19 to TRBJ1-1; 8 bases are a match to TRBD1. The CDR3 has 16 residues. Germline V CDR1 and CDR2: LNHDA, SQIVND (reference sequence). The V gene end was trimmed by 1 base and the J gene end by 0 bases; junction bases not matched to a gene: 4. CDR3 DNA: TGTGCCAGTAGTATAGGCTGGACAGGGATGAACACTGAAGCTTTCTTT. Residues: CASSIGWTGMNTEAFF.

The chain has TRBV20-1 and TRBJ2-7; TRBD1 agrees at 7 bases. Germline assignment: CDR1 DFQATT and CDR2 SNEGSKA (reference sequence). V lost 3 bases to trimming and J lost 6 bases; unmatched junction nucleotides: 2. This CDR3 spans 11 amino acids. The CDR3 sequence is CSARTGLEQYF. The CDR3 nucleotides are TGCAGTGCTAGGACAGGGCTCGAGCAGTACTTC.

This chain joins TRBV24-1 and TRBJ2-4; tentative D call: TRBD2 (6 bases). The germline gives CDR1 KGHDR, CDR2 SFDVKD. V shed 4 bases and J shed 3 bases, with 12 bases lying between them. The CDR3 has 15 amino acids. CDR3 sequence reads: CATSERGGGKNIQYF. The DNA of the CDR3 is TGTGCCACCAGTGAGCGTGGGGGAGGCAAAAACATTCAGTACTTC.

This clone appeared a single time. The rearrangement joins TRBV27 to TRBJ1-6; D gene ambiguous. V shed 7 bases and J shed 6 bases, with 19 bases lying between them. CDR3 size: 16 residues. The germline V gene has CDR1 MNHEY and CDR2 SMNVEV (reference sequence). Here the CDR3 DNA reads TGTGCCAGCACTGGAGGCCGAGCTGGCTCTAATTCACCCCTCCACTTT. Encoded protein: CASTGGRAGSNSPLHF.

The chain uses TRBV5-1 and TRBJ2-1; D might be TRBD2 (6 bases). V lost 4 bases to trimming and J lost 1 base, with 12 bases between them. The CDR3 runs 15 residues. Looked up from germline, CDR1 is SGHRS and CDR2 is YFSETQ. CDR3: CASSPQGGSYNEQFF. Here the CDR3 DNA reads TGCGCCAGCAGCCCGCAGGGAGGATCCTACAATGAGCAGTTCTTC.

This clone was recorded a few times. The V and J genes are TRBV27 and TRBJ1-5; 9 nucleotides line up with TRBD1. Germline V gene sequence: CDR1 MNHEY, CDR2 SMNVEV (reference sequence). The CDR3 totals 18 residues. Losses at the gene ends were 1 base for V and 4 bases for J; bases not matched to a gene: 11. The CDR3 region is CASSLFGTGRMGNQPQHF. The DNA of the CDR3 is TGTGCCAGCAGTTTATTCGGGACAGGGAGGATGGGGAATCAGCCCCAGCATTTT.

The chain is built from TRBV5-8 and TRBJ2-7; tentative D call: TRBD2 (6 bases). The CDR3 covers 15 residues. The V gene's germline CDR1 is SGHTS and CDR2 YDEGEE. V was cut by 0 bases and J by 4 bases, with 14 bases left in between. The CDR3 region is CASSLGAGREYEQYF. CDR3 coding DNA: TGTGCCAGCAGCTTGGGCGCGGGGAGAGAGTACGAGCAGTACTTC.

The CDR3 nucleotides read TGTGCCAGTGACAAAAAACCTCAGCCCCAGCATTTT. The encoded protein is CASDKKPQPQHF. The J gene is TRBJ1-5, the V gene TRBV19; D is undetermined. Germline V gene lookup returns CDR1 LNHDA and CDR2 SQIVND (reference sequence). The CDR3 runs to 12 residues. Trimming shortened V by 8 bases and J by 6 bases, and 11 bases separated the two germline ends.

This clone was counted a single time. The genes are TRBV19 and TRBJ2-7; D is perhaps TRBD2 (5 bases). The length of the CDR3 is 13 residues. Germline CDR1 reads LNHDA; CDR2 reads SQIVND (reference sequence). V was clipped by 6 bases and J by 0 bases, with 9 bases between them. The CDR3 loop reads CASSMGSSYEQYF. CDR3 coding DNA: TGTGCCAGTAGCATGGGGAGCTCCTACGAGCAGTACTTC.

The rearrangement joins TRBV4-2 to TRBJ2-3; no clear D. This CDR3 is built from 15 residues. Trimming took 1 base from V and 0 from J, leaving 8 bases between them. The germline gives CDR1 LGHNA, CDR2 YNFKEQ. As DNA, the CDR3 is TGTGCCAGCAGCCAAGGAGGAGTTAGCACAGATACGCAGTATTTT. It translates to CASSQGGVSTDTQYF.

The rearrangement uses TRBV9 and TRBJ1-6; D is perhaps TRBD1 (5 bases). In germline, CDR1 is SGDLS, CDR2 YYNGEE. The length of the CDR3 is 15 residues. Trimming removed 0 bases at V and 5 bases at J, with 9 bases between. The CDR3 bases are TGTGCCAGCAGCGTAGACAGGCTCAATAATTCACCCCTCCACTTT. Encoded protein: CASSVDRLNNSPLHF.

The count of this clone is one. The chain combines TRBV24-1 with TRBJ1-2; D is unclear. From germline, CDR1 is KGHDR and CDR2 SFDVKD. CDR3 size: 11 residues. Trimming cost V 4 bases and J 8 bases, with 7 bases left between them. This CDR3 reads CATSDPEGYTF. CDR3 DNA: TGTGCCACCAGTGACCCGGAGGGCTACACCTTC.

The chain recombines TRBV21-1 with TRBJ2-7; the table's D call, TRBD1, has no DNA check behind it. TRBV21-1 is termed a pseudogene. This CDR3 region has 15 residues. CDR3 in DNA: TGTGCCAGCAGCAAAGACGACAGGAGCTCCTACGAGCAGTACTTC. It specifies CASSKDDRSSYEQYF.

The rearrangement joins TRBV4-2 to TRBJ1-5; the D gene is possibly TRBD1 (6 bases). The CDR3 is 15 amino acids. With 4 bases removed from V and 5 bases from J, the gap between germline ends came to 15 bases. Per the germline V gene, CDR1 is LGHNA and CDR2 is YNFKEQ. CDR3 region: CASSPGHRTDQPQHF. The CDR3 DNA reads TGTGCCAGCAGCCCGGGACACAGGACGGATCAGCCCCAGCATTTT.

This chain uses TRBV29-1 with TRBJ2-1, with D perhaps matching TRBD1 (6 bases). The V and J ends lost 2 bases and 6 bases respectively, with 14 bases between them. Germline CDR1 is SQVTM and CDR2 is ANQGSEA. The CDR3 length is 14 residues. CDR3 loop: CSVEIRTVTNEQFF. DNA for the CDR3: TGCAGCGTTGAAATCCGGACAGTCACCAATGAGCAGTTCTTC.